Below are 16 T cell receptor beta chains sequenced from a single sample in a study of Ad26.COV2.S vaccination and SARS-CoV-2 variants. Sample treatment: some 20 received Ad26.COV2.S at low or high dose, single or two shots; 5 received placebo; per-sample allocation not given. The samples date from day 63 after the first vaccine or placebo injection. Clones were sequenced by immunoSEQ multiplex PCR, and TCRdb holds only the in-frame ones, with some missing. The table records 300,000 to 400,000 clones, around 88% of them present only once. The sequences come from peripheral blood, collected in a trial of Ad26.COV2.S vaccine versus placebo. These receptors all come from a person aged 18-65 years who received the Ad26.COV2.S COVID-19 vaccine or a placebo.

The rearrangement uses TRBV2 and TRBJ1-4; 7 nucleotides match TRBD1. Germline trimming cut 6 bases from V and 2 bases from J; bases unmatched to any gene: 9. From germline, CDR1 is SNHLY and CDR2 FYNNEI. The CDR3 totals 16 residues. In nucleotides, the CDR3 is TGTGCCAGCAGACAATCAGGGGGGTTGACTAATGAAAAACTGTTTTTT. Amino acid sequence: CASRQSGGLTNEKLFF. Filled out from reference TRBV2 and TRBJ1-4, the complete variable domain reads EPEVTQTPSHQVTQMGQEVILRCVPISNHLYFYWYRQILGQKVEFLVSFYNNEISEKSEIFDDQFSVERPDGSNFTLKIRSTKLEDSAMYFCASRQSGGLTNEKLFFGSGTQLSVL.

This chain links TRBV5-4 with TRBJ1-1, with a tentative D call TRBD1 (5 bases). V shed 0 bases and J shed 2 bases, with 11 bases lying between them. This CDR3 is built from 15 residues. Germline CDR1 reads SGHNT; CDR2 reads YYREEE (reference sequence). In DNA form, the CDR3 reads TGTGCCAGCAGCTTGGTTGTGGGGACTAACACTGAAGCTTTCTTT. Its protein is CASSLVVGTNTEAFF.

V gene TRBV2 combines with J gene TRBJ2-7; TRBD1 agrees at 8 bases. CDR3 length equals 14 residues. Germline V CDR1 and CDR2: SNHLY, FYNNEI. Unmatched junction bases numbered 9, after V lost 8 bases and J lost 3 bases. CDR3 in amino acids: CASARDRGLYEQYF. CDR3 bases: TGTGCCAGCGCGAGAGACAGGGGACTCTACGAGCAGTACTTC.

On this clone itself: At one end the junction does not follow the germline gene, possibly because of a read error. The DNA of the CDR3 is TGTGCTGTGGCGGCGGGACAGGGAATCACTAAAGCTTTCTTT. It encodes CAVAAGQGITKAFF. This chain links TRBV10-3 with TRBJ1-1, with TRBD1 matching over 9 bases. The germline CDR1 and CDR2 sequences are ENHRY and SYGVKD. The CDR3 covers 14 residues.

Only a few counts were recorded for this clone. V gene TRBV5-1 combines with J gene TRBJ2-6; the D is unclear. Deletions cut 4 bases from V and 2 bases from J, with 7 bases between. Looked up from germline, CDR1 is SGHRS and CDR2 is YFSETQ. There are 14 residues in the CDR3. The CDR3 loop is CASSQAPGANVLTF. The CDR3 nucleotides are TGCGCCAGCAGCCAAGCCCCTGGGGCCAACGTCCTGACTTTC.

The chain has TRBV5-1 and TRBJ1-2; the D gene is possibly TRBD1 (5 bases). Trimming stripped 6 bases from V and 3 bases from J, with 12 bases between. Germline assignment: CDR1 SGHRS and CDR2 YFSETQ. The CDR3 runs to 13 residues. CDR3 residues: CASTSSGHYGYTF. CDR3 DNA sequence: TGCGCCAGCACCTCCTCGGGGCACTATGGCTACACCTTC.

This chain uses TRBV7-2 with TRBJ1-4; 7 positions agree with TRBD1. Unmatched junction bases numbered 2, after V lost 4 bases and J lost 3 bases. The CDR3 has 14 residues. CDR1 is SGHTA, CDR2 FQGNSA, per germline. As DNA, the CDR3 is TGTGCCAGCAGCTATGGGACAGCTAATGAAAAACTGTTTTTT. Translation gives CASSYGTANEKLFF.

The chain is built from TRBV7-2 and TRBJ2-1; TRBD1 matches at 8 bases. The CDR3 consists of 15 residues. CDR1 and CDR2 (germline): SGHTA, FQGNSA. V shed 4 bases and J 6 bases; nucleotides not matched to a gene: 8. CDR3 bases: TGTGCCAGCAGCTCCCAGGGGGCCCCCAGCAATGAGCAGTTCTTC. It encodes CASSSQGAPSNEQFF.

The chain recombines TRBV5-1 with TRBJ2-7, with D hard to call. Trimming stripped 0 bases from V and 3 bases from J, with 7 bases between. This CDR3 has 13 residues. Germline loops: CDR1 SGHRS, CDR2 YFSETQ. The CDR3 region has the DNA TGCGCCAGCAGCTTGGGGATAGGCTACGAGCAGTACTTC. This encodes CASSLGIGYEQYF.

The V and J genes are TRBV27 and TRBJ2-3; 8 bases align to TRBD1. Germline lookup yields CDR1 MNHEY and CDR2 SMNVEV (reference sequence). The CDR3 runs to 15 residues. V gave up 4 bases and J gave up 2 bases; unmatched junction bases: 5. The CDR3 here is CASSWTGRLTDTQYF. CDR3 nucleotides: TGTGCCAGCAGTTGGACAGGGAGGCTCACAGATACGCAGTATTTT.

This chain joins TRBV18 and TRBJ2-1; 9 bases fit TRBD1. The CDR3 loop spans 15 amino acids. Germline assignment: CDR1 KGHSH and CDR2 LQKENI. V was clipped by 3 bases and J by 6 bases; unmatched bases: 6. CDR3 loop: CASSPGTGSLNEQFF. CDR3 sequence (DNA): TGTGCCAGCTCACCCGGGACAGGGTCCCTCAATGAGCAGTTCTTC.

This sequence joins TRBV11-3 and TRBJ2-1; a weak D match, TRBD1 (6 bases). Germline V lookup: CDR1 SGHNT, CDR2 YENEEA. The CDR3 loop spans 17 amino acids. The ends were cut back, 5 bases at V and 2 bases at J, with 19 bases in the middle. The CDR3, as DNA: TGTGCCAGCAGCGGGGGAACCGGGACACACACCTACAATGAGCAGTTCTTC. Protein: CASSGGTGTHTYNEQFF. The complete variable domain, with remaining parts taken from reference TRBV11-3 and TRBJ2-1, reads EAGVVQSPRYKIIEKKQPVAFWCNPISGHNTLYWYLQNLGQGPELLIRYENEEAVDDSQLPKDRFSAERLKGVDSTLKIQPAELGDSAVYLCASSGGTGTHTYNEQFFGPGTRLTVL.

This chain joins TRBV19 and TRBJ1-2; D is undetermined. There are 17 residues in the CDR3. V lost 6 bases to trimming and J lost 0 bases, with 20 bases between them. Germline loops: CDR1 LNHDA, CDR2 SQIVND (reference sequence). This CDR3 is CASSLTAVSISNYGYTF. The DNA of the CDR3 is TGTGCCAGTAGCTTAACTGCGGTTTCAATATCTAACTATGGCTACACCTTC.

The J gene is TRBJ1-4, the V gene TRBV18; D is uncertain. V lost 2 bases and J 5 bases, leaving 3 bases between the germline ends. The germline V gene has CDR1 KGHSH and CDR2 LQKENI. This CDR3 is built from 12 residues. In DNA form, the CDR3 reads TGTGCCAGCTCACCAGGGAATGAAAAACTGTTTTTT. This encodes CASSPGNEKLFF.

This rearrangement joins TRBV3-1 (or the pseudogene TRBV3-2) to TRBJ2-2; 14 nucleotides agree with TRBD2. There are 17 residues in the CDR3. Trimming took 4 bases from V and 4 from J; bases not matched to a gene: 5. Germline CDR1 LGHDT, CDR2 YNNKEL (reference sequence). The CDR3 coding sequence is TGTGCCAGCAGCCCGACTAGCGGGGGGGTGCGCACCGGGGAGCTGTTTTTT. Translation gives CASSPTSGGVRTGELFF.

Comment on this clone: This sample also contains other DNA sequences that code for the same CDR3. The rearrangement links TRBV19 to TRBJ2-3, with D unresolved. The V end was cut by 6 bases, the J end by 3 bases, with 4 bases between. CDR3 size: 11 residues. The germline CDR1 and CDR2 sequences are LNHDA and SQIVND (reference sequence). The CDR3 is CASSTTDTQYF. The CDR3 nucleotides read TGTGCCAGTAGCACAACAGATACGCAGTATTTT.